In this sample, the clone carrying this T cell receptor beta chain turned up many times. Germline CDR1 LNHDA, CDR2 SQIVND (reference sequence). V shed 0 bases and J 2 bases; nucleotides not matched to a gene: 1. This CDR3 region has 15 residues. The data derive from a study of T-cell reconstitution after alpha-beta-depleted transplantation in children. Preparation of the TCRbeta library involved a method that used unique molecular identifiers. TCRdb reprocessed the PCR reads via MiXCR and lists one record per CDR3 protein. Among about 540,000 distinct CDR3 sequences listed, approximately 20% were seen once.

Sequenced material: PBMCs from the stem cell graft donor, taken from the stem cell graft. The V call is TRBV19, the J call TRBJ2-1; 7 bases map to TRBD2. The clonotype originates from a human donor who donated a stem cell graft to a child with acute lymphoblastic leukemia. The CDR3 DNA reads TGTGCCAGTAGTATAGAAAGCGGGGCCTACAATGAGCAGTTCTTC. Residues: CASSIESGAYNEQFF.